This TCR beta chain comes out of a study of blood T cells in healthy people across ages. Primers used in a second PCR of roughly 7 to 11 cycles were a sample-barcoded 5' primer and a J-beta primer mix. Each cDNA molecule carried a tag from a template-switch adaptor that contained 12 random nucleotides. TCRdb re-analysed the 5' RACE reads in MiXCR, keeping a single row per CDR3 protein. Of 650,000 to 1,000,000 distinct CDR3 sequences listed, under 40% were seen once; the top ten hold 10% to 15%. Researchers report isolating at least 6.5 million PBMCs per sample. Unmatched junction bases numbered 9, after V lost 7 bases and J lost 4 bases. The CDR3 consists of 17 residues.

V usage is TRBV12-3 or TRBV12-4 and J usage is TRBJ2-2, with 13 bases matching TRBD2. The sequenced sample consisted of blood. The TCR was taken from a man aged 18 to 29 in good health. CDR3 in amino acids: CASKHTGTSGVTGELFF. CDR3 nucleotide sequence: TGTGCCAGCAAACACACCGGGACTAGCGGGGTCACCGGGGAGCTGTTTTTT.